This TCR beta chain was found in a study of blood T cell repertoires in COVID-19. Study-level background: Samples representing acute and convalescent COVID-19 were sourced from the United States, Italy and Spain.

Per the original methods: Nucleated cell number was recorded as an estimate derived from reference gene primer amplification. Measured with immunoSEQ multiplex PCR; TCRdb has only the in-frame clones, and not every one. From that table come the V and J calls and clone size; the DNA was used to work out D and trimming. The top ten clones hold roughly 15% of a sample with tens of thousands of clones, 87% of them seen once. The germline gives CDR1 SGHNT, CDR2 YENEEA. V dropped 1 base and J dropped 6 bases, with 13 bases sitting between them. The CDR3 totals 15 residues. The gene calls are TRBV11-3 and TRBJ2-1, with D tentatively TRBD2 (5 bases). Sequencing input: peripheral blood. The clonotype comes from a man aged 55 to 69 with active COVID-19. The CDR3 loop reads CASSLGGVPGNEQFF. The CDR3 DNA is TGTGCCAGCAGCTTAGGGGGAGTTCCAGGCAATGAGCAGTTCTTC.